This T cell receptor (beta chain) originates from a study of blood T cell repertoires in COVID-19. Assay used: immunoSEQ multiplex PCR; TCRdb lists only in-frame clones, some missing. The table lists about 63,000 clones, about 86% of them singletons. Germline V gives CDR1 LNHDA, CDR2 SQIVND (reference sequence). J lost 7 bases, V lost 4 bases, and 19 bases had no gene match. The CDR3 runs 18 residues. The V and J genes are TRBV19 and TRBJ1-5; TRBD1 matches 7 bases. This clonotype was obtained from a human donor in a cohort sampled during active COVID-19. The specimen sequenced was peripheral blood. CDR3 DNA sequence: TGTGCCAGTAGTACCTGGGACAGCATGGGGGGACAAGGACAGCCCCAGCATTTT. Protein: CASSTWDSMGGQGQPQHF. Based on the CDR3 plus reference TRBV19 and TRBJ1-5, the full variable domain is DGGITQSPKYLFRKEGQNVTLSCEQNLNHDAMYWYRQDPGQGLRLIYYSQIVNDFQKGDIAEGYSVSREKKESFPLTVTSAQKNPTAFYLCASSTWDSMGGQGQPQHFGDGTRLSIL.